This TCR beta chain is drawn from a study of T cells in Graves' hyperthyroidism and ophthalmopathy. On the study more broadly: Peripheral blood specimens were obtained at initial diagnosis, prior to any treatment.

Germline-derived CDR1 and CDR2 are DFQATT and SNEGSKA (reference sequence). The CDR3 is 15 amino acids. V was pared by 2 bases and J by 0 bases, with 11 bases between. Findings of the study overall: Ophthalmopathy was identified by the model a median about seven months ahead of onset. Most clonotypes expanded in the thyroid (above 0.001) were also present in blood.

PBMCs were collected from an approximately 10 ml volume of fresh peripheral blood. RNA transcripts yielded amplified TCR beta CDR3 regions. An initial round of RT-PCR targeting the TCR CDR3 relied on the HTBI primer set. TCRdb redid the calling of the multiplex PCR reads with MiXCR, one entry per CDR3 protein. The data hold about 180,000 distinct CDR3 sequences, with over 15% observed a single time. This clonotype was seen repeatedly, ten times or more. Its specificity is unknown. The sequenced sample was blood. The TCR was taken from a woman between 50 and 59 years old with Graves' hyperthyroidism. This rearrangement joins TRBV20-1 to TRBJ2-1; D is unresolved. The CDR3 here is CSARRAPGSYNEQFF. CDR3 sequence (DNA): TGCAGTGCTAGACGGGCTCCCGGCTCCTACAATGAGCAGTTCTTC.